The clone carrying this T cell receptor (beta chain) is a singleton in its sample. Libraries were prepared by immunoSEQ multiplex PCR; TCRdb keeps only in-frame clonotypes and omits some of them. The sample has under 50,000 clones; 65% to 80% are singletons. The V gene lost 3 bases and the J gene lost 8 bases, with 16 bases spanning the gap. The CDR3 sequence is 15 residues long. Germline CDR1 reads LGHNA; CDR2 reads YNFKEQ. The source of the sample is a study of OX40 agonist ivuxolimab in advanced cancers. The V call is TRBV4-2, the J call TRBJ1-4; a weak D match, TRBD1 (5 bases). The material was CD4+ or CD8+ T cells sorted from blood, obtained in a trial of the OX40 agonist ivuxolimab. The TCR was taken from an adult with an advanced solid tumor such as melanoma, head and neck, liver or kidney cancer. CDR3 loop: CASSQQGEGSEKLFF. CDR3 sequence (DNA): TGTGCCAGCAGCCAGCAAGGGGAGGGTAGCGAAAAACTGTTTTTT.